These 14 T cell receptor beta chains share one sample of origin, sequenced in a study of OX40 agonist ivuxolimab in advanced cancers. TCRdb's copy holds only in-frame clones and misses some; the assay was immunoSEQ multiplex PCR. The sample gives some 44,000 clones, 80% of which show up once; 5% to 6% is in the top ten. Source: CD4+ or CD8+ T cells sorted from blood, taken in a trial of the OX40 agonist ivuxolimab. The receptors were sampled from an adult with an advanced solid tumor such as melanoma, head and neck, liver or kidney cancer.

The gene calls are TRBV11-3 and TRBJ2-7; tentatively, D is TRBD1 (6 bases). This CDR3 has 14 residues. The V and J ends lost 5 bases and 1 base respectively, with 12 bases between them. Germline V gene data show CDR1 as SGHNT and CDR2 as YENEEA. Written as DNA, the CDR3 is TGTGCCAGCAGCAGAAACAGGGAATCCTACGAGCAGTACTTC. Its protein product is CASSRNRESYEQYF.

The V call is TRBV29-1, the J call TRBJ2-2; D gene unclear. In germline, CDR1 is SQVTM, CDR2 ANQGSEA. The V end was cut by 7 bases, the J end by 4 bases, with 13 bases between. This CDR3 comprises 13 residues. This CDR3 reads CSAVVRSTGELFF. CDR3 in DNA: TGCAGCGCCGTAGTGAGGAGCACCGGGGAGCTGTTTTTT.

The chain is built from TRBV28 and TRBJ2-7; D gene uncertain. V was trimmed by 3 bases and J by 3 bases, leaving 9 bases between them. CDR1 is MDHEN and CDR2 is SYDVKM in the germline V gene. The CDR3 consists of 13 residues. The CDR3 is CASSLRAVYEQYF. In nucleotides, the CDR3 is TGTGCCAGCAGTTTGAGAGCAGTCTACGAGCAGTACTTC.

CDR3: CASSLSGTNYGYTF. CDR3 DNA sequence: TGTGCCAGCAGTTTAAGTGGAACTAACTATGGCTACACCTTC. The genes are TRBV28 and TRBJ1-2; unclear D gene. Per germline, CDR1 MDHEN and CDR2 SYDVKM. Trimming shortened V by 2 bases and J by 0 bases, and 7 bases separated the two germline ends. This CDR3 comprises 14 residues.

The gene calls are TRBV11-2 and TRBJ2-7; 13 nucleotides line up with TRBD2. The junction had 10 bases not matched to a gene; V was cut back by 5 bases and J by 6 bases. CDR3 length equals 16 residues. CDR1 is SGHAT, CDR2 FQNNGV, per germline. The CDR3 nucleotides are TGTGCCAGCAGCGCCCGGGGACTAGCGGGAAGGGGCGAGCAGTACTTC. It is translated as CASSARGLAGRGEQYF.

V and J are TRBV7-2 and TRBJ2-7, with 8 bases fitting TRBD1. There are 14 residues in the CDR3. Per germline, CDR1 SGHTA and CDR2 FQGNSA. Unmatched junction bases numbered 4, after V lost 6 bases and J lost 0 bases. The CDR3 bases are TGTGCCAGCAGGAATACAGGGGGCTCCTACGAGCAGTACTTC. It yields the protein CASRNTGGSYEQYF.

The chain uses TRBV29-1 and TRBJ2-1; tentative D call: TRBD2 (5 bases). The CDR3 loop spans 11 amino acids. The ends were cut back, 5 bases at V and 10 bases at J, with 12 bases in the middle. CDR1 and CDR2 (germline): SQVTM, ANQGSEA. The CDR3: CSVSEVGEQFF. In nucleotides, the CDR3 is TGCAGCGTTTCGGAGGTAGGCGAGCAGTTCTTC.

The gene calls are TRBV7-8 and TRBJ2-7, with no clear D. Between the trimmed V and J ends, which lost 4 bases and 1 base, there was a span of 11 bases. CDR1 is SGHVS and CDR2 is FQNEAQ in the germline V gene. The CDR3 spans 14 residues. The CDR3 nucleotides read TGTGCCAGCAGCTCCGCCTCCCAATCCTACGAGCAGTACTTC. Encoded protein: CASSSASQSYEQYF.

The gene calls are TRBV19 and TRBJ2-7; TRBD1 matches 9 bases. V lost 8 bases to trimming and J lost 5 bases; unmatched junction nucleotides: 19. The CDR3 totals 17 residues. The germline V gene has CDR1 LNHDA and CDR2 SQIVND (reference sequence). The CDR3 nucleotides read TGTGCCAGTTCAGCCGGGACAGGGTCCCCTCGGTGGGACGAGCAGTACTTC. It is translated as CASSAGTGSPRWDEQYF.

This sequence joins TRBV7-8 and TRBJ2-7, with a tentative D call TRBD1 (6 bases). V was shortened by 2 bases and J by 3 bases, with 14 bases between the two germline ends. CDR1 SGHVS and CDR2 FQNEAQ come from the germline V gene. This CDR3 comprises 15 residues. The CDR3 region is CASSLKGVAYYEQYF. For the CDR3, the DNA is TGTGCCAGCAGCTTAAAGGGGGTGGCCTACTACGAGCAGTACTTC.

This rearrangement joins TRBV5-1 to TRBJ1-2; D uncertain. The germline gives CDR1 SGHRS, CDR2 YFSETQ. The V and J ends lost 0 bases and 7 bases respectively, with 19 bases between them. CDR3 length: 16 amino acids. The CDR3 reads CASSLVSGLGLGGYTF. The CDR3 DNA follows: TGCGCCAGCAGCTTGGTATCGGGGTTAGGTCTTGGTGGCTACACCTTC. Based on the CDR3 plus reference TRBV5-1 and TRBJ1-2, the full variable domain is KAGVTQTPRYLIKTRGQQVTLSCSPISGHRSVSWYQQTPGQGLQFLFEYFSETQRNKGNFPGRFSGRQFSNSRSEMNVSTLELGDSALYLCASSLVSGLGLGGYTFGSGTRLTVV.

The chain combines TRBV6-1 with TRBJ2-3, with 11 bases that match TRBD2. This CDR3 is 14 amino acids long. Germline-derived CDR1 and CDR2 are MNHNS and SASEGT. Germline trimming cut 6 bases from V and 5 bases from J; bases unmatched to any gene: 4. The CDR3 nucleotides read TGTGCCAGCAGGAGTAGCGGGAGGGGAGATACGCAGTATTTT. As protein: CASRSSGRGDTQYF.

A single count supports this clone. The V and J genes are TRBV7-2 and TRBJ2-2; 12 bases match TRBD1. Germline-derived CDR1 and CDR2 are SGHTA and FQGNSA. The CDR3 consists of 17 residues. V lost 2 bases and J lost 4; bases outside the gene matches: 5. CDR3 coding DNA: TGTGCCAGCAGCTTAAATTGGGACAGGGGGCGCACCGGGGAGCTGTTTTTT. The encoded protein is CASSLNWDRGRTGELFF.

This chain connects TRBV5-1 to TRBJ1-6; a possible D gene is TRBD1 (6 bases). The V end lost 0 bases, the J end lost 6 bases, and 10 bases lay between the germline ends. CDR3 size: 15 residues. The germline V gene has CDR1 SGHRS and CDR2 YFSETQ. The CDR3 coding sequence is TGCGCCAGCAGCTTGGAACAGGGTGGTAATTCACCCCTCCACTTT. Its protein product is CASSLEQGGNSPLHF. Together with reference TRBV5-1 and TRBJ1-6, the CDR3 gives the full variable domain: KAGVTQTPRYLIKTRGQQVTLSCSPISGHRSVSWYQQTPGQGLQFLFEYFSETQRNKGNFPGRFSGRQFSNSRSEMNVSTLELGDSALYLCASSLEQGGNSPLHFGNGTRLTVT.